Listed here are 22 T cell receptor beta chains from one sample, sequenced in a study of OX40 agonist ivuxolimab in advanced cancers. Profiled with immunoSEQ multiplex PCR; TCRdb holds only in-frame clones, not every one. The top ten hold approximately 0.32% of the sample, which has about 150,000 clones, roughly 94% seen once. This specimen consisted of CD4+ or CD8+ T cells sorted from blood, obtained in a trial of the OX40 agonist ivuxolimab. The receptors stem from an adult with an advanced solid tumor such as melanoma, head and neck, liver or kidney cancer.

The count of this clone is one. The J gene is TRBJ2-4, the V gene TRBV5-4; D assignment may be TRBD1 or TRBD2 (5 bases each). The V end was cut by 4 bases, the J end by 7 bases, with 15 bases between. This CDR3 comprises 14 residues. Germline CDR1 is SGHNT and CDR2 is YYREEE (reference sequence). CDR3 in amino acids: CASSHEGRGNIQYF. The CDR3 bases are TGTGCCAGCAGCCACGAGGGACGAGGTAACATTCAGTACTTC. The full variable domain, rest sourced from reference TRBV5-4 and TRBJ2-4, is ETGVTQSPTHLIKTRGQQVTLRCSSQSGHNTVSWYQQALGQGPQFIFQYYREEENGRGNFPPRFSGLQFPNYSSELNVNALELDDSALYLCASSHEGRGNIQYFGAGTRLSVL.

On this clone itself: Other DNA variants within this sample encode the same CDR3. V gene TRBV2 combines with J gene TRBJ2-7, with D uncertain. CDR1 and CDR2 from the germline V gene are SNHLY and FYNNEI. V lost 3 bases, J lost 2 bases, and 2 bases lay in between. CDR3 size: 11 residues. CDR3 bases: TGTGCCAGCAGTGAGGCCTACGAGCAGTACTTC. Its protein is CASSEAYEQYF.

The chain couples TRBV6-1 to TRBJ1-1; D is uncertain. The CDR3 sequence is 14 residues long. The germline V and J ends were trimmed by 4 bases and 7 bases, with 16 bases remaining between them. Germline CDR1 is MNHNS and CDR2 is SASEGT. CDR3 nucleotides: TGTGCCAGCAGTGGAACCACCCGGGCCGGTGAAGCTTTCTTT. Its protein is CASSGTTRAGEAFF.

The V gene is TRBV5-1, the J gene TRBJ1-2, with D unresolved. The CDR3 covers 14 residues. The germline V gene encodes CDR1 SGHRS and CDR2 YFSETQ. Trimming pared 0 bases from V and 2 bases from J, leaving 8 bases between. The CDR3 spells CASSLDPGNYGYTF. The DNA of the CDR3 is TGCGCCAGCAGCTTGGACCCGGGAAACTATGGCTACACCTTC.

This chain connects TRBV6-5 to TRBJ1-4; D unresolved. CDR1 and CDR2 (germline): MNHEY, SVGAGI. CDR3 length: 13 amino acids. V was clipped by 6 bases and J by 7 bases, with 12 bases between them. In DNA, the CDR3 is TGTGCCAGCAGCCCCTATTTTCTTGAAAAACTGTTTTTT. Amino acid sequence: CASSPYFLEKLFF.

The V gene is TRBV28, the J gene TRBJ1-2; perhaps TRBD1 as D (5 bases). From germline, CDR1 is MDHEN and CDR2 SYDVKM. There are 11 residues in the CDR3. Deletions cut 10 bases from V and 8 bases from J, with 14 bases between. In DNA form, the CDR3 reads TGTGCCATGGACACGGCGATGGGCTACACCTTC. Translation: CAMDTAMGYTF.

The CDR3 sequence: CASSLGENYEQYF. CDR3 DNA sequence: TGTGCCAGCAGTTTGGGCGAGAACTACGAGCAGTACTTC. V usage is TRBV6-5 and J usage is TRBJ2-7; D unresolved. V lost 4 bases and J 3 bases, leaving 10 bases between the germline ends. This CDR3 is 13 amino acids long. The germline V gene has CDR1 MNHEY and CDR2 SVGAGI.

The V and J genes are TRBV4-3 and TRBJ2-1; 11 bases fit TRBD2. J lost 0 bases, V lost 4 bases, and 11 bases had no gene match. Germline CDR1 reads LGHNA; CDR2 reads YSLEER. CDR3 length: 19 amino acids. For the CDR3, the DNA is TGCGCCAGCAGCCCAAAACTAGCGGGGGCCCTCAGCTCCTACAATGAGCAGTTCTTC. Translating it yields CASSPKLAGALSSYNEQFF.

Only one count was recorded for this clone. This chain uses TRBV4-1 with TRBJ2-1; a possible D gene is TRBD1 (5 bases). Trimming stripped 1 base from V and 3 bases from J, with 13 bases between. Per germline, CDR1 MGHRA and CDR2 YSYEKL. This CDR3 has 16 residues. The CDR3 loop is CASSQVGREFYNEQFF. Here the CDR3 DNA reads TGCGCCAGCAGCCAAGTAGGCAGGGAATTCTACAATGAGCAGTTCTTC.

The gene calls are TRBV19 and TRBJ2-7; 8 nucleotides match TRBD2. V lost 6 bases, J lost 3 bases, and 16 bases stayed unmatched. The CDR3 covers 17 residues. CDR1 is LNHDA, CDR2 SQIVND, per germline (reference sequence). The CDR3 nucleotides read TGTGCCAGTAGCCCCGTCGGGGGGGCAAACACGGGCTACGAGCAGTACTTC. Translating it yields CASSPVGGANTGYEQYF.

This chain links TRBV5-4 with TRBJ1-1; maybe TRBD1 (5 bases). The CDR3 loop spans 16 amino acids. The germline V gene has CDR1 SGHNT and CDR2 YYREEE (reference sequence). Trimming shortened V by 4 bases and J by 0 bases, and 16 bases separated the two germline ends. This CDR3 is CASSPGTGRMNTEAFF. CDR3 coding DNA: TGTGCCAGCAGCCCCGGGACCGGGAGAATGAACACTGAAGCTTTCTTT. The whole variable domain, filled in from reference TRBV5-4 and TRBJ1-1, reads ETGVTQSPTHLIKTRGQQVTLRCSSQSGHNTVSWYQQALGQGPQFIFQYYREEENGRGNFPPRFSGLQFPNYSSELNVNALELDDSALYLCASSPGTGRMNTEAFFGQGTRLTVV.

This chain joins TRBV7-2 and TRBJ2-7; D is unclear. CDR3 size: 14 residues. Germline V lookup: CDR1 SGHTA, CDR2 FQGNSA. The V gene lost 4 bases and the J gene lost 4 bases, with 14 bases spanning the gap. The CDR3 sequence: CASSSLPLSYEQYF. DNA of the CDR3: TGTGCCAGCAGCTCCTTACCTCTCTCGTACGAGCAGTACTTC.

This chain uses TRBV6-1 with TRBJ1-5; 9 bases line up with TRBD1. Looked up from germline, CDR1 is MNHNS and CDR2 is SASEGT. With 5 bases clipped from V and 7 bases from J, the junction kept 9 bases outside the gene matches. The CDR3 is 15 residues long. The CDR3, as DNA: TGTGCCAGCAGTAACCGACAGGGGGTTTACCAGCCCCAGCATTTT. It encodes CASSNRQGVYQPQHF.

This clone has only one observation. The chain is built from TRBV27 and TRBJ1-1; 7 bases match TRBD1. Trimming at V came to 4 bases and at J to 11 bases, leaving 7 bases not matched to a gene. This CDR3 spans 12 amino acids. Germline V gives CDR1 MNHEY, CDR2 SMNVEV (reference sequence). DNA for the CDR3: TGTGCCAGCAGTTCAGACAGGGCCGAGGCTTTCTTT. This sequence encodes CASSSDRAEAFF.

The rearrangement links TRBV5-8 to TRBJ2-5, with 7 bases identical to TRBD1. The germline V gene has CDR1 SGHTS and CDR2 YDEGEE. Trimming took 4 bases from V and 5 from J; bases not matched to a gene: 17. The CDR3 covers 17 residues. DNA for the CDR3: TGTGCCAGCAGCGCGCGACTGTCGTACAGGGGCGGTGAGACCCAGTACTTC. Translated: CASSARLSYRGGETQYF.

The V and J genes are TRBV10-1 and TRBJ2-3; D not certain. V dropped 8 bases and J dropped 4 bases, with 4 bases sitting between them. The CDR3 contains 10 residues. Per the germline V gene, CDR1 is WNHNN and CDR2 is SYGVQD (reference sequence). CDR3 amino acids: CASGADTQYF. The CDR3 DNA reads as TGCGCCAGCGGGGCAGATACGCAGTATTTT.

This clone has more than one count but fewer than ten. The rearrangement uses TRBV7-9 and TRBJ1-1; unclear D gene. Germline CDR1 and CDR2: SEHNR and FQNEAQ (reference sequence). V was pared by 4 bases and J by 0 bases, with 9 bases between. The length of the CDR3 is 14 residues. This chain's CDR3 is CASSSRWVNTEAFF. Here the CDR3 DNA reads TGTGCCAGCAGCTCCCGGTGGGTGAACACTGAAGCTTTCTTT. Combining the CDR3 with reference TRBV7-9 and TRBJ1-1 gives the whole variable domain DTGVSQNPRHKITKRGQNVTFRCDPISEHNRLYWYRQTLGQGPEFLTYFQNEAQLEKSRLLSDRFSAERPKGSFSTLEIQRTEQGDSAMYLCASSSRWVNTEAFFGQGTRLTVV.

This clone was seen just once. V and J are TRBV7-3 and TRBJ2-3; TRBD2 matches 10 bases. V shed 4 bases, J shed 6 bases, and the junction held 13 bases outside the gene matches. CDR3 length equals 17 residues. In germline, CDR1 is SGHTA, CDR2 FQGTGA. The CDR3 protein is CASSSGAGGPSGDTQYF. The CDR3 DNA reads TGTGCCAGCAGCTCCGGAGCGGGAGGGCCGTCTGGGGATACGCAGTATTTT.

This sequence joins TRBV11-3 and TRBJ2-2; TRBD2 matches at 7 bases. The CDR3 consists of 15 residues. Germline values: CDR1 SGHNT, CDR2 YENEEA. The ends lost 4 bases at V and 4 bases at J; junction bases unmatched: 6. The CDR3 bases are TGTGCCAGCAGCTCCACCTGGGGGGGCACCGGGGAGCTGTTTTTT. Translating it yields CASSSTWGGTGELFF. Full variable domain (outside the CDR3, taken from reference TRBV11-3 and TRBJ2-2): EAGVVQSPRYKIIEKKQPVAFWCNPISGHNTLYWYLQNLGQGPELLIRYENEEAVDDSQLPKDRFSAERLKGVDSTLKIQPAELGDSAVYLCASSSTWGGTGELFFGEGSRLTVL.

V and J are TRBV5-3 and TRBJ1-1; D call uncertain. TRBV5-3 is filed as an ORF, its function uncertain. Trimming pared 0 bases from V and 3 bases from J, leaving 9 bases between. The CDR3 contains 14 residues. The CDR3 DNA sequence: TGTGCCAGAAGCTTGGGGCAGGTTGACACTGAAGCTTTCTTT. The encoded protein is CARSLGQVDTEAFF.

The V gene is TRBV19, the J gene TRBJ1-4; possible D gene TRBD1, 5 bases. CDR1 is LNHDA and CDR2 is SQIVND in the germline V gene (reference sequence). CDR3 length: 15 amino acids. Trimming removed 7 bases from V and 4 bases from J, with 16 bases in between. CDR3 coding DNA: TGTGCCAGTACCCCTCGGGGCCGGGGTAATGAAAAACTGTTTTTT. Its protein product is CASTPRGRGNEKLFF. The whole variable domain, remainder taken from reference TRBV19 and TRBJ1-4, is DGGITQSPKYLFRKEGQNVTLSCEQNLNHDAMYWYRQDPGQGLRLIYYSQIVNDFQKGDIAEGYSVSREKKESFPLTVTSAQKNPTAFYLCASTPRGRGNEKLFFGSGTQLSVL.

The chain has TRBV28 and TRBJ2-5, with D possibly matching TRBD2 (6 bases). The CDR3 totals 14 residues. V was shortened by 2 bases and J by 4 bases, with 11 bases between the two germline ends. Germline V gene data show CDR1 as MDHEN and CDR2 as SYDVKM. CDR3 DNA: TGTGCCAGCAGTTTAGGGACTCCTCTAGAGACCCAGTACTTC. It translates to CASSLGTPLETQYF.